Reported below is one TCR beta chain. Its antigen remains unidentified. This sample was included in a study of cytomegalovirus exposure and HLA in healthy donors. On the study more broadly: Roughly 85 million unique TCRs from HLA-typed donors were held in an early release of data. About 79% of roughly 400 genotyped donors fell in the Caucasian-associated ancestry cluster.

PCR amplification relied on 60 Vbeta primers (plus 13 Jbeta primers). Assay: immunoSEQ multiplex PCR; the TCRdb copy retains only in-frame clones and omits some. This sample has some 200,000 clones, with approximately 79% found just once. Overall study results and limits: Accurate prediction of most subjects' HLA-A and HLA-B alleles from TCR beta sequences was reported. Common viral pathogens seemed, in a later analysis, to connect with several of the most significant clusters.

Germline CDR1 reads SGHNT; CDR2 reads YYREEE (reference sequence). The V and J ends lost 4 bases and 5 bases respectively, with 18 bases between them. The CDR3 covers 15 residues. Specimen: PBMCs. The chain combines TRBV5-4 with TRBJ2-5, with a possible D match to TRBD1 (6 bases). The TCR originated in a man aged 35 to 55 in good health and CMV-seropositive. This CDR3 reads CASSPTSGAAETQYF. In nucleotides, the CDR3 is TGTGCCAGCAGCCCCACATCAGGGGCCGCGGAGACCCAGTACTTC.